Presented here are 5 T cell receptor beta chains from one specimen sequenced in a study of T cells in Graves' hyperthyroidism and ophthalmopathy. Using RNA transcripts as the source, TCR beta CDR3 regions were amplified. HTBI primers were used for first-round RT-PCR of the TCR CDR3. TCRdb processed the multiplex PCR reads anew with MiXCR; each CDR3 protein has one entry. The sample consists of some 570,000 distinct CDR3 sequences, approximately 15% of them appearing once. Sequenced input: blood. Source of these receptors: a young woman with Graves' ophthalmopathy.

This clonotype was picked up many times. The rearrangement uses TRBV7-3 and TRBJ1-1, with TRBD1 matching 7 bases. The CDR3 length is 14 residues. The ends lost 5 bases at V and 6 bases at J; junction bases unmatched: 9. Germline lookup yields CDR1 SGHTA and CDR2 FQGTGA. CDR3 DNA: TGTGCCAGCAGCCCCGAGGGGGCCTGGTCTGAAGCTTTCTTT. This sequence encodes CASSPEGAWSEAFF.

The V and J genes are TRBV29-1 and TRBJ1-6; maybe TRBD1 (5 bases). Germline V gene lookup returns CDR1 SQVTM and CDR2 ANQGSEA. The CDR3 spans 13 residues. The V end lost 4 bases, the J end lost 7 bases, and 11 bases lay between the germline ends. The CDR3 sequence is CSVATGENSPLHF. Written as DNA, the CDR3 is TGCAGCGTTGCAACAGGAGAGAATTCACCCCTCCACTTT.

The rearrangement links TRBV20-1 to TRBJ2-1; 10 bases map to TRBD2. Germline V gene data show CDR1 as DFQATT and CDR2 as SNEGSKA (reference sequence). This CDR3 is built from 12 residues. V dropped 7 bases and J dropped 9; count of bases not matched to a gene: 6. In nucleotides, the CDR3 is TGCAGTGTCTCTAGCGGGAGAAGTGAGCAGTTCTTC. Its translation is CSVSSGRSEQFF.

This clonotype was counted only a few times. The chain uses TRBV28 and TRBJ2-2; D uncertain. This CDR3 is built from 14 residues. Trimming shortened V by 2 bases and J by 13 bases, and 17 bases separated the two germline ends. From germline, CDR1 is MDHEN and CDR2 SYDVKM. CDR3 sequence: CASSLGESPRLLFF. Written as DNA, the CDR3 is TGTGCCAGCAGTTTAGGTGAATCTCCTCGATTGCTGTTTTTT.

As regards this clonotype: An end of the junction differs from the germline gene, which may be a read error. The V call is TRBV3-1, the J call TRBJ2-3; 10 nucleotides align to TRBD2. The CDR3 extends over 17 amino acids. The germline gives CDR1 LGHDT, CDR2 YNNKEL (reference sequence). This chain's CDR3 is CTSSLAGESLGTDTQYF. DNA of the CDR3: TGTACCAGCAGCCTAGCGGGAGAGAGTCTGGGGACAGATACGCAGTATTTT.